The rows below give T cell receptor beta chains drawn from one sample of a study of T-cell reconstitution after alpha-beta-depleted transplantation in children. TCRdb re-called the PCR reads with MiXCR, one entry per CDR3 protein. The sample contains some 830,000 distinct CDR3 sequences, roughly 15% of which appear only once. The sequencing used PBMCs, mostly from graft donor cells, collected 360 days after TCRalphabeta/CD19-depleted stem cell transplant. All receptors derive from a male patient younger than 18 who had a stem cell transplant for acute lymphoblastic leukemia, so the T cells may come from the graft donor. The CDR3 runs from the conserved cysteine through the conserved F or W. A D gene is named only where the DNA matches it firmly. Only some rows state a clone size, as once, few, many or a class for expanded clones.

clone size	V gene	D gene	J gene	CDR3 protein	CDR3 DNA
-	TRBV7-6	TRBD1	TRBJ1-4	CASSLAEGTATNEKLFF	TGTGCCAGCAGCTTAGCAGAAGGGACAGCAACTAATGAAAAACTGTTTTTT
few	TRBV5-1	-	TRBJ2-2	CASSLPTANTGELFF	TGCGCCAGCAGCTTGCCTACCGCGAACACCGGGGAGCTGTTTTTT
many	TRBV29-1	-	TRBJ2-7	CSVEGQGAYEQYF	TGCAGCGTTGAAGGTCAGGGCGCCTACGAGCAGTACTTC
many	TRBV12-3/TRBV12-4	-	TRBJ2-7	CASSLALGRVDEQYF	TGTGCCAGCAGTTTAGCGCTCGGGAGAGTCGACGAGCAGTACTTC
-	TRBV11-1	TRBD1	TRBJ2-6	CASSSPTGATSGANVLTF	TGTGCCAGCAGCAGTCCGACAGGGGCCACTTCTGGGGCCAACGTCCTGACTTTC
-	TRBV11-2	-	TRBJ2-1	CASSPPGILRFVYNEQFF	TGTGCCAGCAGCCCTCCGGGGATCTTGAGATTCGTCTACAATGAGCAGTTCTTC
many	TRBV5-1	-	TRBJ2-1	CASSLGLLYNEQFF	TGCGCCAGCAGCTTGGGGTTACTCTACAATGAGCAGTTCTTC
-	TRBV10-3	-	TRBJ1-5	CAISGDISNQPQHF	TGTGCCATCAGTGGGGACATCAGCAATCAGCCCCAGCATTTT
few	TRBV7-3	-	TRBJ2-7	CASSPSRGNYEQYF	TGTGCCAGCAGCCCCTCGCGGGGCAACTACGAGCAGTACTTC
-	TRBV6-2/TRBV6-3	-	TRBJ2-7	CASSSQSRRPSYEQYF	TGTGCCAGCAGTTCGCAGTCCCGGCGGCCCTCCTACGAGCAGTACTTC
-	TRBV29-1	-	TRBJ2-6	CSVVGVDTSNSGANVLTF	TGCAGCGTTGTCGGAGTCGACACATCAAACTCTGGGGCCAACGTCCTGACTTTC
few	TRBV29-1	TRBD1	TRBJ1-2	CSVGDRGYGYTF	TGCAGCGTTGGGGACAGGGGTTATGGCTACACCTTC
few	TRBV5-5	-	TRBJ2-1	CASSYPGDEQFF	TGTGCCAGCAGCTATCCGGGGGATGAGCAGTTCTTC
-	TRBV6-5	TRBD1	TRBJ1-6	CASSYSWTGGHSPLHF	TGTGCCAGCAGTTACTCTTGGACAGGGGGCCACTCACCCCTCCACTTT
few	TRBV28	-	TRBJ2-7	CASSLSLITPYEQYF	TGTGCCAGCAGTTTATCCCTTATTACCCCCTACGAGCAGTACTTC
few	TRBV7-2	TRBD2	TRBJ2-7	CASRLGLAGIYEQYF	TGTGCCAGCAGACTCGGACTAGCGGGAATCTACGAGCAGTACTTC
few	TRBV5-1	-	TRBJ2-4	CASSFPSGVAKNIQYF	TGCGCCAGCAGCTTTCCCAGCGGCGTCGCGAAAAACATTCAGTACTTC
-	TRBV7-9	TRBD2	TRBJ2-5	CASSFSGMETQYF	TGTGCCAGCAGCTTTAGCGGGATGGAGACCCAGTACTTC
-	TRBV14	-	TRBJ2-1	CASSQRFGRGYNEQFF	TGTGCCAGCAGCCAAAGATTTGGCAGGGGATACAATGAGCAGTTCTTC
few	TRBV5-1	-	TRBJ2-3	CASRRSPSLPGDTQYF	TGCGCCAGCAGGAGAAGCCCCTCCTTGCCAGGGGATACGCAGTATTTT
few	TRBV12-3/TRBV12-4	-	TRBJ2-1	CASSLDRVPINEQFF	TGTGCCAGCAGTTTAGACAGGGTACCGATAAATGAGCAGTTCTTC
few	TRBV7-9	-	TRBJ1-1	CASSLVGIVSEAFF	TGTGCCAGCAGCTTAGTCGGCATTGTGTCTGAAGCTTTCTTT
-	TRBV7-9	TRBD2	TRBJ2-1	CASSSQREAYNEQFF	TGTGCCAGCAGCTCCCAGCGGGAGGCCTACAATGAGCAGTTCTTC
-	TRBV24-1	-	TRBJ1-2	CATSDSRQPPNYGYTF	TGTGCCACCAGTGATTCGAGACAGCCTCCGAACTATGGCTACACCTTC
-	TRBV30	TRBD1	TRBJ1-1	CAWRHDRDTEAFF	TGTGCCTGGAGGCATGACAGGGACACTGAAGCTTTCTTT
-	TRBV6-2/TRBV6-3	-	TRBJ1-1	CASSPERPFEAFF	TGTGCCAGCAGTCCGGAACGACCCTTTGAAGCTTTCTTT
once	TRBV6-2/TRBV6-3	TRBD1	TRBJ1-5	CASSSTPYFRDRTFLYSNQPQHF	TGTGCCAGCAGTTCTACCCCTTATTTCCGGGACAGAACTTTCCTTTATAGCAATCAGCCCCAGCATTTT
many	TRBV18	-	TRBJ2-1	CASSTQGDEQFF	TGTGCCAGCTCAACCCAGGGCGATGAGCAGTTCTTC
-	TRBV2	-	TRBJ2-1	CASKSPGRTYNEQFF	TGTGCCAGCAAGTCCCCGGGACGGACTTACAATGAGCAGTTCTTC
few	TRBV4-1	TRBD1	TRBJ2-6	CASSFGTGTGANVLTF	TGCGCCAGCAGCTTCGGGACAGGGACCGGGGCCAACGTCCTGACTTTC
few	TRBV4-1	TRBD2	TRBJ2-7	CASSQDISLAAYDSYEQYF	TGCGCCAGCAGCCAAGATATTTCCCTAGCGGCATACGATTCCTACGAGCAGTACTTC
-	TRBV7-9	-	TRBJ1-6	CASRRQGPSSYNSPLHF	TGTGCCAGCAGACGGCAGGGGCCTAGCTCCTATAATTCACCCCTCCACTTT